These 5 T cell receptor beta chains came from one sample sequenced in a study of blood T cell repertoires in COVID-19. Sequencing was performed with immunoSEQ multiplex PCR; in TCRdb, only in-frame clones are kept and a portion is missing. Seen here are about 57,000 clones, roughly 88% observed once, and the top ten hold approximately 5.1%. Specimen: peripheral blood. The receptor set was obtained from a human donor in a cohort sampled during active COVID-19.

The chain uses TRBV18 and TRBJ2-3; 10 bases line up with TRBD2. The germline V gene has CDR1 KGHSH and CDR2 LQKENI. CDR3 length: 15 amino acids. The junction had 17 bases not matched to a gene; V was cut back by 6 bases and J by 14 bases. CDR3 in DNA: TGTGCCAGCTCGATCTCCGGGACTAGCGAAAGTCCACCGTATTTT. It codes for CASSISGTSESPPYF.

V and J are TRBV7-2 and TRBJ1-6; 7 positions match TRBD1. CDR3 size: 14 residues. Per germline, CDR1 SGHTA and CDR2 FQGNSA. V lost 5 bases to trimming and J lost 3 bases; unmatched junction nucleotides: 1. The CDR3 DNA is TGTGCCAGCAGCCGGGACAGCTATAATTCACCCCTCCACTTT. Residues: CASSRDSYNSPLHF.

This clone was seen a single time. The genes are TRBV7-2 and TRBJ2-1; TRBD1 matches 11 bases. Unmatched junction bases numbered 3, after V lost 5 bases and J lost 0 bases. The CDR3 length is 16 residues. In germline, CDR1 is SGHTA, CDR2 FQGNSA. CDR3 in amino acids: CASSAGTGGSYNEQFF. CDR3 bases: TGTGCCAGCAGCGCCGGGACAGGGGGCTCCTACAATGAGCAGTTCTTC.

The chain links TRBV4-2 to TRBJ2-1; the D gene is possibly TRBD2 (6 bases). V lost 1 base to trimming and J lost 0 bases, with 10 bases between them. The CDR3 runs 16 residues. Germline lookup yields CDR1 LGHNA and CDR2 YNFKEQ. The CDR3: CASSQGLASSYNEQFF. CDR3 DNA: TGTGCCAGCAGCCAAGGGCTAGCGAGCTCCTACAATGAGCAGTTCTTC.

The gene calls are TRBV11-2 and TRBJ1-6, with a weak D call TRBD1 (6 bases). Looked up from germline, CDR1 is SGHAT and CDR2 is FQNNGV. V lost 5 bases and J lost 7, with 9 bases in between. The CDR3 contains 13 residues. CDR3 sequence (DNA): TGTGCCAGCAGCCCAGGACAGAATTCACCCCTCCACTTT. Amino acid sequence: CASSPGQNSPLHF. Supplemented by reference TRBV11-2 and TRBJ1-6, the full variable domain reads EAGVAQSPRYKIIEKRQSVAFWCNPISGHATLYWYQQILGQGPKLLIQFQNNGVVDDSQLPKDRFSAERLKGVDSTLKIQPAKLEDSAVYLCASSPGQNSPLHFGNGTRLTVT.